This T cell receptor beta chain derives from a study of cytomegalovirus exposure and HLA in healthy donors. Whole-study context: Sequencing of 150 million to 200 million T cells in an earlier analysis found 100 million to 140 million unique TCR beta sequences. Points from the study as a whole: Common viral pathogens seemed, in a later analysis, to connect with several of the most significant clusters.

The CDR3 length is 14 residues. Germline loops: CDR1 SGHRS, CDR2 YFSETQ. The V and J ends lost 2 bases and 5 bases, in that order; junction bases with no gene match: 3. In regard to this clone: Its antigen is unknown.

The study sampled nominally healthy donors, though unrecorded immune exposures were likely. Primers: 60 Vbeta forward and 13 Jbeta reverse. Measured with immunoSEQ multiplex PCR; TCRdb has only the in-frame clones, and not every one. The data contain roughly 200,000 clones, 80% to 90% of them seen just once; the ten biggest clones take up around 0.34%. The TCR originated in a woman under 40 in good health and CMV-seronegative. The chain links TRBV5-1 to TRBJ2-1; 8 bases fit TRBD2. The material sequenced was PBMCs. The chain's CDR3 is CASSFFGGDNEQFF. CDR3 in DNA: TGCGCCAGCAGCTTTTTCGGGGGGGACAATGAGCAGTTCTTC.